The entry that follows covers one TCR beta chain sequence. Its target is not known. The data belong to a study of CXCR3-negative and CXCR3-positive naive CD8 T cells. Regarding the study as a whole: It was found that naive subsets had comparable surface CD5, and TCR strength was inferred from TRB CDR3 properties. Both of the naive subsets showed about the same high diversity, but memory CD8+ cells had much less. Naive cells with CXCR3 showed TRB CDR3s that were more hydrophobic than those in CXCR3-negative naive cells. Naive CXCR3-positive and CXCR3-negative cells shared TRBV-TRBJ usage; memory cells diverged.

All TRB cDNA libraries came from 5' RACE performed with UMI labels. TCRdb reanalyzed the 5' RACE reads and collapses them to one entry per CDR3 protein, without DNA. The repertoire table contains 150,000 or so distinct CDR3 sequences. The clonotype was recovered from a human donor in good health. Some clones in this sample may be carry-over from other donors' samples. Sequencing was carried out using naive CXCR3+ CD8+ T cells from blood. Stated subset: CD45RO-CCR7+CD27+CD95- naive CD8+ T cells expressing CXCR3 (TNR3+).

CDR3 sequence reads: CASSQVFGQGRNIQYF. This sequence joins TRBV14 and TRBJ2-4. The CDR3 length is 16 residues. Looked up from germline, CDR1 is SGHDN and CDR2 is FVKESK.